This paragraph reports one T cell receptor (beta chain). As originally analysed: ImmunoSEQ sequences covered only the junction and lacked quality scores; filtering therefore differed. The data were produced by immunoSEQ multiplex PCR, yet TCRdb's version contains in-frame clones alone and is incomplete. V and J calls and clone size are copied from that table; D and trimming were computed from the DNA. The repertoire holds some 2,500,000 clones, over 85% seen once, with approximately 0.36% in the top ten. This record comes from a study of shared clonotypes between healthy human individuals. CDR3 length equals 15 residues. Germline lookup yields CDR1 SGDLS and CDR2 YYNGEE. Trimming shortened V by 1 base and J by 3 bases, and 11 bases separated the two germline ends.

V usage is TRBV9 and J usage is TRBJ1-3, with D tentatively TRBD1 (6 bases). Sequenced sample: naive CD4+ T cells from PBMCs. Subset indicated: CD45RA+ positively selected. The TCR was taken from a man younger than 30 in good health. Some clones in this sample may be carry-over from other donors' samples. The CDR3 sequence is CASSVRSGVGNTIYF. CDR3 sequence (DNA): TGTGCCAGCAGCGTACGGTCAGGGGTTGGAAACACCATATATTTT.